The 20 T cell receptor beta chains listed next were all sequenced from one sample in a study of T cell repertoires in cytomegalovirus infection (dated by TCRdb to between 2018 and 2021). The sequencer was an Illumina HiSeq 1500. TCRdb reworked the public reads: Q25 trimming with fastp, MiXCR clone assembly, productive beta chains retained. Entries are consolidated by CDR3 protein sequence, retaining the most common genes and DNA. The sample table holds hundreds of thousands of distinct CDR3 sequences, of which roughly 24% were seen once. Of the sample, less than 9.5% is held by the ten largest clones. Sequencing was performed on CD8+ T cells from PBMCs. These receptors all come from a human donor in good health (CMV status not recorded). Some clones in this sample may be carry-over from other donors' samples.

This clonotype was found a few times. The DNA of the CDR3 is TGTGCCAGCAGTTCGGCCGTTCGGGGTCAGGATGGCTACACCTTC. Protein sequence: CASSSAVRGQDGYTF. This sequence joins TRBV12-3 or TRBV12-4 and TRBJ1-2; D remains ambiguous. With 4 bases removed from V and 6 bases from J, the gap between germline ends came to 18 bases. The CDR3 is 15 residues long.

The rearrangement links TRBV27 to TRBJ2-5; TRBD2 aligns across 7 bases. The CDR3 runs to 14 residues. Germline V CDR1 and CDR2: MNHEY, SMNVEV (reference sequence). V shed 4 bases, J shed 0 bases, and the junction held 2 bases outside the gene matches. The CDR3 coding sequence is TGTGCCAGCAGTTACGGGGGGTACCAAGAGACCCAGTACTTC. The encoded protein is CASSYGGYQETQYF.

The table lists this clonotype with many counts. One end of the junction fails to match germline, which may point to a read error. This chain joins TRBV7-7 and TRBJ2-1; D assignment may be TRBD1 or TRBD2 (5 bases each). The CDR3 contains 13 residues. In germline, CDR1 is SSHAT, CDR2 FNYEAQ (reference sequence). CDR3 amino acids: CASSLSRGHEQFF. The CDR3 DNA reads TGTGCTAGCAGCTTATCCCGGGGCCATGAGCAGTTCTTC.

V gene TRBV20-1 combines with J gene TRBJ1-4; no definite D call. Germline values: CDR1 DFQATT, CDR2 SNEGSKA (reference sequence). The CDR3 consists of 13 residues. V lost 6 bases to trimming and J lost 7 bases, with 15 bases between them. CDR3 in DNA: TGCAGTGCCCCCCCACGCGCGGGTGAAAAACTGTTTTTT. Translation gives CSAPPRAGEKLFF.

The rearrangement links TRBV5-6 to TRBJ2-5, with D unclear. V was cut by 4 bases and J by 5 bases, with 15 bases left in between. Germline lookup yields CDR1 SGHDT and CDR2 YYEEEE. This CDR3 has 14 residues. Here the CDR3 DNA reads TGTGCCAGCAGCCGGCGGAAGATAGGTGAGACCCAGTACTTC. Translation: CASSRRKIGETQYF.

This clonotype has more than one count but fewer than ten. The chain's CDR3 is CASSPGDLGPVYNEQFF. Written as DNA, the CDR3 is TGCGCCAGCAGCCCTGGGGACCTCGGACCCGTCTACAATGAGCAGTTCTTC. The chain employs TRBV4-1 and TRBJ2-1, with D tentatively TRBD1 or TRBD2 (5 bases each). The V end was cut by 4 bases, the J end by 3 bases, with 19 bases between. The CDR3 consists of 17 residues. Germline V gene data show CDR1 as MGHRA and CDR2 as YSYEKL.

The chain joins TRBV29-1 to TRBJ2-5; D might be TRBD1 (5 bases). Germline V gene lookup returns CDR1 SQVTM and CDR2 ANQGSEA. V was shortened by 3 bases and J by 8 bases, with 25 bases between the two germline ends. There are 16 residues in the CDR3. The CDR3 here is CSVEVRQPPRMRTQYF. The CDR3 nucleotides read TGCAGCGTTGAGGTGAGACAGCCACCGAGGATGAGAACCCAGTACTTC.

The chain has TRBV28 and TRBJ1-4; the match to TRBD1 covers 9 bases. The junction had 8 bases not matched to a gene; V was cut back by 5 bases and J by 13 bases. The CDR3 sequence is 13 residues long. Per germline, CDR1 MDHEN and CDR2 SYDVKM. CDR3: CASSRRDRDLLFF. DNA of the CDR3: TGTGCCAGCAGTAGACGGGACAGGGATTTACTGTTTTTT. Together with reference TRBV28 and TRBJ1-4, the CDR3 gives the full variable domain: DVKVTQSSRYLVKRTGEKVFLECVQDMDHENMFWYRQDPGLGLRLIYFSYDVKMKEKGDIPEGYSVSREKKERFSLILESASTNQTSMYLCASSRRDRDLLFFGSGTQLSVL.

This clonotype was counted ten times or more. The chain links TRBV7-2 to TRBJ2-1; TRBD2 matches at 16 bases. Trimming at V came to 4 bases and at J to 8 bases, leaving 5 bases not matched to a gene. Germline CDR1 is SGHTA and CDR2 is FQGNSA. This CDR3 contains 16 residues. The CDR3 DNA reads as TGTGCCAGCAGCTCCGGGACTAGCGGGGGGGCAGATGAGCAGTTCTTC. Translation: CASSSGTSGGADEQFF.

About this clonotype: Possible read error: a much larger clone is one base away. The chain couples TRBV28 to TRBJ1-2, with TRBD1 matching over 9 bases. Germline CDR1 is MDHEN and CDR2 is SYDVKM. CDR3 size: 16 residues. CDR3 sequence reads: CVSTPLRDRVSYGYTF. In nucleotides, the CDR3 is TGTGTCAGCACCCCGCTCCGGGACAGGGTTTCCTATGGCTACACCTTC.

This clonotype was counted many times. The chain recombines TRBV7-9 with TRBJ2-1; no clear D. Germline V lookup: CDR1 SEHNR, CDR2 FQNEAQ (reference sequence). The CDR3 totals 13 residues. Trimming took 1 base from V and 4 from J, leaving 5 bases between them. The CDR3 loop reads CASSLDGYNEQFF. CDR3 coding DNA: TGTGCCAGCAGCTTAGATGGGTACAATGAGCAGTTCTTC.

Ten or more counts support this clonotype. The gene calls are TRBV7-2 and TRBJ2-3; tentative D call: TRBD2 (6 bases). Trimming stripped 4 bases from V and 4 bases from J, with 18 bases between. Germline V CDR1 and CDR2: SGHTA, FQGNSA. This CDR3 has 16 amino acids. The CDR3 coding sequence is TGTGCCAGCAGCTCCGGACCATCGTGGGGGGCAGATACGCAGTATTTT. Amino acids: CASSSGPSWGADTQYF.

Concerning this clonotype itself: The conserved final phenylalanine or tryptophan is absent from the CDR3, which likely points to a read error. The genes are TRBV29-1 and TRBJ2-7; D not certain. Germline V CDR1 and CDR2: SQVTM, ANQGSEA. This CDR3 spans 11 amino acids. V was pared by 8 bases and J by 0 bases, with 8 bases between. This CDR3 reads CSPVSSYEQYL. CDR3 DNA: TGCAGCCCCGTGAGCTCCTACGAGCAGTACTTA.

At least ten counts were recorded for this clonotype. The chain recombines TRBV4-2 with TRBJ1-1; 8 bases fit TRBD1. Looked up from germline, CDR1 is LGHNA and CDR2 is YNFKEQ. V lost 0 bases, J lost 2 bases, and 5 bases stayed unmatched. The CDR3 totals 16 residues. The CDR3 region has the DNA TGTGCCAGCAGCCAAGATCCTGGGACAGGAAACACTGAAGCTTTCTTT. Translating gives CASSQDPGTGNTEAFF.

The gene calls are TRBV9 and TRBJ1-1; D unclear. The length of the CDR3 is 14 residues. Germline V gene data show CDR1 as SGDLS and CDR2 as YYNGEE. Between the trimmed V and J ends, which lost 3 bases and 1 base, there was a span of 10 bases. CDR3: CASSAPRANTEAFF. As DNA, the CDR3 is TGTGCCAGCAGCGCCCCACGGGCGAACACTGAAGCTTTCTTT.

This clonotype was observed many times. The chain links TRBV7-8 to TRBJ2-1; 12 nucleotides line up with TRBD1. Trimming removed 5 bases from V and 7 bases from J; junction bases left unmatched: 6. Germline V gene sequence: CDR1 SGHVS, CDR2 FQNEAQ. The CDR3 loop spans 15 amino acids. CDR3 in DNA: TGTGCCAGCAGCAGGGGACAGGGGGCGCGAAATGAGCAGTTCTTC. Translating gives CASSRGQGARNEQFF.

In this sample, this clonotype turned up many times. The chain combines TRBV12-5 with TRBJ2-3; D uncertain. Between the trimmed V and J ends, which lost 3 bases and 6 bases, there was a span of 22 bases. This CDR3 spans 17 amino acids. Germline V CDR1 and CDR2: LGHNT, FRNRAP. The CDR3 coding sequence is TGTGCTAGTGGTTTCTCAACCGACAAGGCTTTTGTGGATACGCAGTATTTT. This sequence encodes CASGFSTDKAFVDTQYF.

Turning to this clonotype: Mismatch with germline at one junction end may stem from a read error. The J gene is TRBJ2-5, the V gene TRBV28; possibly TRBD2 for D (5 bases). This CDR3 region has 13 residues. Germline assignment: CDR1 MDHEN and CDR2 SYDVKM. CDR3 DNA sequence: TGTGCCAGCAGGCCTCTAGGAGGAGTTCCCCAGTGCTTC. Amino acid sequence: CASRPLGGVPQCF.

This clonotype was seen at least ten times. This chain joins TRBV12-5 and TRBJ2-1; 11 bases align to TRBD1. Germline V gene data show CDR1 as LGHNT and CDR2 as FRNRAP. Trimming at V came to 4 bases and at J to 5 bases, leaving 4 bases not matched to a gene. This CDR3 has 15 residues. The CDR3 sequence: CASGSGTGGNNEQFF. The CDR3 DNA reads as TGTGCTAGTGGTTCCGGGACAGGGGGAAACAATGAGCAGTTCTTC.

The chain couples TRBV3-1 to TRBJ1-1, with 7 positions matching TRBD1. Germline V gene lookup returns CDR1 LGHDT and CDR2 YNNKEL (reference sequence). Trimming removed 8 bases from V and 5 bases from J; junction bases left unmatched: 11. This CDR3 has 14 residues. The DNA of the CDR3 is TGTGCCAGCGGAGAGGGACAGTGGAGTACTGAAGCTTTCTTT. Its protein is CASGEGQWSTEAFF.